Each of the 20 T cell receptor beta chains below was sequenced from the same sample in a study of T-cell memory formation after mild COVID-19. TCRdb independently ran MiXCR on the 5' RACE reads; one entry per CDR3 protein. Here the sample spans roughly 370,000 distinct CDR3 sequences, about 16% being singletons. Sequenced sample: PBMCs or a T cell subset sorted from them (not recorded which). The receptor set was obtained from a man aged 18 to 30 who had mild COVID-19 (a few samples of this study predate the infection). Cell type and time point are not known.

About this clonotype: One base away lies a much larger clone, so this may be a sequencing read error. This chain joins TRBV2 and TRBJ1-5; 9 bases agree with TRBD1. Germline V gene sequence: CDR1 SNHLY, CDR2 FYNNEI. The CDR3 contains 13 residues. Germline trimming cut 8 bases from V and 4 bases from J; bases unmatched to any gene: 3. CDR3 sequence (DNA): TGTGCCAGCGGTGGGACAGGGAATCAGCCCCAGCATTTT. This gives the protein CASGGTGNQPQHF.

The chain links TRBV19 to TRBJ2-6; TRBD1 or TRBD2 may be the D gene (5 bases each). Deletions cut 3 bases from V and 0 bases from J, with 18 bases between. This CDR3 is 19 amino acids long. The germline V gene has CDR1 LNHDA and CDR2 SQIVND (reference sequence). For the CDR3, the DNA is TGTGCCAGTAGTATTGAAGGGTTGAGGGGCCACTCTGGGGCCAACGTCCTGACTTTC. Its translation: CASSIEGLRGHSGANVLTF.

This clonotype was found a few times. This chain uses TRBV14 with TRBJ2-2, with D uncertain. Germline CDR1 reads SGHDN; CDR2 reads FVKESK. The CDR3 length is 15 residues. V lost 3 bases, J lost 5 bases, and 13 bases lay in between. This chain's CDR3 is CASSQNQISTGELFF. DNA of the CDR3: TGTGCCAGCAGCCAGAACCAAATTTCGACCGGGGAGCTGTTTTTT.

This sequence joins TRBV6-2 or TRBV6-3 and TRBJ2-3; no clear D gene. V was pared by 0 bases and J by 3 bases, with 16 bases between. CDR1 and CDR2 from the germline V gene are MNHEY and SVGEGT. The length of the CDR3 is 17 residues. The DNA of the CDR3 is TGTGCCAGCAGTTACTCGACCCGGGTTGACCTAACAGATACGCAGTATTTT. It specifies CASSYSTRVDLTDTQYF.

This clonotype showed up just a few times. The V gene is TRBV7-2, the J gene TRBJ2-2, with 13 bases that match TRBD2. CDR3 size: 16 residues. Germline trimming cut 5 bases from V and 7 bases from J; bases unmatched to any gene: 7. Germline V gene sequence: CDR1 SGHTA, CDR2 FQGNSA. CDR3 in amino acids: CASSPNGLAGVGELFF. Written as DNA, the CDR3 is TGTGCCAGCAGCCCGAACGGACTAGCGGGGGTCGGGGAGCTGTTTTTT.

The chain combines TRBV27 with TRBJ2-3, with 7 bases matching TRBD1. The junction had 8 bases not matched to a gene; V was cut back by 5 bases and J by 3 bases. CDR3 length: 15 residues. CDR1 and CDR2 (germline): MNHEY, SMNVEV (reference sequence). The CDR3 DNA reads as TGTGCCAGCAGTCCCCCGGGACAGTGGACAGATACGCAGTATTTT. This codes for CASSPPGQWTDTQYF.

This clonotype was seen a few times. The chain has TRBV7-9 and TRBJ2-5; D ambiguous. The germline CDR1 and CDR2 sequences are SEHNR and FQNEAQ (reference sequence). Trimming removed 5 bases from V and 4 bases from J, with 5 bases in between. This CDR3 comprises 11 residues. CDR3 sequence reads: CASSNRETQYF. In DNA form, the CDR3 reads TGTGCCAGCAGCAACAGAGAGACCCAGTACTTC.

This clonotype appeared a few times. The rearrangement joins TRBV7-2 to TRBJ2-2; 12 bases are a match to TRBD2. Germline V gene sequence: CDR1 SGHTA, CDR2 FQGNSA. V shed 5 bases, J shed 5 bases, and the junction held 6 bases outside the gene matches. The length of the CDR3 is 16 residues. CDR3: CASSPWTSGATGELFF. As DNA, the CDR3 is TGTGCCAGCAGCCCCTGGACTAGCGGGGCGACCGGGGAGCTGTTTTTT.

This clonotype was seen a handful of times. The CDR3 coding sequence is TGTGCCAGCACTGACAGGGGGAACACCGGGGAGCTGTTTTTT. Translation gives CASTDRGNTGELFF. The J gene is TRBJ2-2, the V gene TRBV19; 8 bases are shared with TRBD1. With V trimmed by 9 bases and J by 1 base, 4 bases remained unmatched. The length of the CDR3 is 14 residues. Per germline, CDR1 LNHDA and CDR2 SQIVND (reference sequence).

The rearrangement uses TRBV9 and TRBJ2-4; D perhaps matches TRBD1 (6 bases). The CDR3 covers 12 residues. Deletions cut 0 bases from V and 9 bases from J, with 7 bases between. The germline V gene encodes CDR1 SGDLS and CDR2 YYNGEE. The CDR3 loop is CASSVEGGIQYF. CDR3 in DNA: TGTGCCAGCAGCGTAGAAGGGGGCATTCAGTACTTC. The variable domain in full, completed from reference TRBV9 and TRBJ2-4, reads DSGVTQTPKHLITATGQRVTLRCSPRSGDLSVYWYQQSLDQGLQFLIQYYNGEERAKGNILERFSAQQFPDLHSELNLSSLELGDSALYFCASSVEGGIQYFGAGTRLSVL.

Ten or more counts support this clonotype. The chain links TRBV28 to TRBJ1-2, with a possible D match to TRBD1 (6 bases). The germline V gene encodes CDR1 MDHEN and CDR2 SYDVKM. The CDR3 totals 16 residues. V dropped 4 bases and J dropped 1 base, with 16 bases sitting between them. CDR3: CASSSARGAGNYGYTF. CDR3 coding DNA: TGTGCCAGCAGTTCCGCCCGGGGGGCTGGTAACTATGGCTACACCTTC.

V and J are TRBV9 and TRBJ2-3; the match to TRBD2 covers 8 bases. Looked up from germline, CDR1 is SGDLS and CDR2 is YYNGEE. The CDR3 sequence is 18 residues long. Trimming took 2 bases from V and 6 from J; bases not matched to a gene: 17. CDR3 nucleotide sequence: TGTGCCAGCAGCGTGTCAGGTTGGGCGGGGGGCCCACCGGATACGCAGTATTTT. Translation gives CASSVSGWAGGPPDTQYF.

The J gene is TRBJ2-7, the V gene TRBV19; the D is unclear. Germline V CDR1 and CDR2: LNHDA, SQIVND (reference sequence). The CDR3 contains 15 residues. V was trimmed by 5 bases and J by 2 bases, leaving 16 bases between them. The CDR3 nucleotides are TGTGCCAGTAGTCCCCGCCCGGACCGACCCTACGAGCAGTACGTC. Encoded protein: CASSPRPDRPYEQYV.

In this sample, this clonotype turned up many times. V and J are TRBV7-2 and TRBJ2-5; 9 bases are shared with TRBD2. J gave up 1 base and V 2 bases, and 11 bases lay outside the gene matches. The germline CDR1 and CDR2 sequences are SGHTA and FQGNSA. The CDR3 length is 18 residues. CDR3 residues: CASSLISGGAQIQETQYF. The DNA for the CDR3 is TGTGCCAGCAGCTTAATTAGCGGGGGAGCCCAAATCCAAGAGACCCAGTACTTC.

This clonotype was observed a handful of times. V is TRBV7-8 and J is TRBJ2-7, with no clear D. The CDR3 sequence is 15 residues long. Germline V lookup: CDR1 SGHVS, CDR2 FQNEAQ. Between the trimmed V and J ends, which lost 5 bases and 0 bases, there was a span of 14 bases. CDR3 protein: CASSPSDTYSYEQYF. DNA of the CDR3: TGTGCCAGCAGCCCTTCAGACACCTACTCCTACGAGCAGTACTTC.

The chain combines TRBV18 with TRBJ2-7, with D uncertain. The germline V gene encodes CDR1 KGHSH and CDR2 LQKENI. Trimming took 4 bases from V and 3 from J, leaving 10 bases between them. This CDR3 has 13 amino acids. The CDR3 DNA reads as TGTGCCAGCTCACGCCTGGACGGCTACGAGCAGTACGTC. Amino acids: CASSRLDGYEQYV.

The chain has TRBV20-1 and TRBJ1-5, with TRBD1 as a possible D gene (5 bases). Deletions cut 1 base from V and 1 base from J, with 11 bases between. CDR3 size: 15 residues. Germline V gene lookup returns CDR1 DFQATT and CDR2 SNEGSKA (reference sequence). The CDR3 protein is CSARGPGLSNQPQHF. Here the CDR3 DNA reads TGCAGTGCTAGAGGGCCAGGGCTAAGCAATCAGCCCCAGCATTTT.

In its sample, this clonotype was seen a few times. V usage is TRBV5-1 and J usage is TRBJ2-6; TRBD1 is a possible D gene (6 bases). Germline assignment: CDR1 SGHRS and CDR2 YFSETQ. This CDR3 contains 18 residues. Trimming removed 1 base at V and 0 bases at J, with 14 bases between. DNA for the CDR3: TGCGCCAGCAGCTTGTTATCGACAGGAACCTCTGGGGCCAACGTCCTGACTTTC. It codes for CASSLLSTGTSGANVLTF.

This clonotype was seen a few times. The chain links TRBV27 to TRBJ2-2; TRBD1 might be the D (6 bases). The CDR3 consists of 15 residues. Trimming cost V 8 bases and J 2 bases, with 15 bases left between them. In germline, CDR1 is MNHEY, CDR2 SMNVEV (reference sequence). CDR3 amino acids: CASWGLRGNTGELFF. The CDR3 region has the DNA TGTGCCAGCTGGGGCCTCAGGGGAAACACCGGGGAGCTGTTTTTT.

This clonotype was observed a few times. The chain links TRBV7-6 to TRBJ2-7, with 9 bases lining up with TRBD1. The CDR3 extends over 14 amino acids. V lost 5 bases and J lost 5; bases outside the gene matches: 7. Germline-derived CDR1 and CDR2 are SGHVS and FNYEAQ. CDR3 residues: CASSPRQGGNEQYF. CDR3 DNA: TGTGCCAGCAGCCCGAGACAGGGGGGCAACGAGCAGTACTTC.